A single sample is the source of the 29 T cell receptor beta chains below, sequenced in a study of OX40 agonist ivuxolimab in advanced cancers. Clones were read by immunoSEQ multiplex PCR, and TCRdb kept only the in-frame ones, dropping some. The sample has some 82,000 clones, just over 85% seen once. Specimen: CD4+ or CD8+ T cells sorted from blood, collected in a trial of the OX40 agonist ivuxolimab. These receptors came from an adult with an advanced solid tumor such as melanoma, head and neck, liver or kidney cancer.

V gene TRBV29-1 combines with J gene TRBJ2-7; TRBD1 matches at 7 bases. From germline, CDR1 is SQVTM and CDR2 ANQGSEA. Trimming at V came to 1 base and at J to 6 bases, leaving 6 bases not matched to a gene. The CDR3 is 13 amino acids. The CDR3 nucleotides are TGCAGCGTTGAAGGACAGGGAGAGAGCGAGCAGTACTTC. Its translation is CSVEGQGESEQYF.

This chain uses TRBV9 with TRBJ2-3, with 9 bases fitting TRBD2. The CDR3 consists of 14 residues. V lost 3 bases and J lost 6; bases outside the gene matches: 5. Germline CDR1 reads SGDLS; CDR2 reads YYNGEE. CDR3 protein: CASSAGTSSDTQYF. The CDR3 bases are TGTGCCAGCAGCGCCGGGACTAGCTCGGATACGCAGTATTTT.

This rearrangement joins TRBV9 to TRBJ2-5, with 10 bases identical to TRBD1. V shed 4 bases and J 5 bases; nucleotides not matched to a gene: 5. The CDR3 loop spans 14 amino acids. Germline loops: CDR1 SGDLS, CDR2 YYNGEE. The CDR3 region is CASSKGQGRETQYF. The CDR3 DNA is TGTGCCAGCAGCAAGGGACAGGGGCGGGAGACCCAGTACTTC.

This clone was recorded once. The J gene is TRBJ2-1, the V gene TRBV27, with 8 bases matching TRBD2. CDR3 length equals 18 residues. V dropped 5 bases and J dropped 6; count of bases not matched to a gene: 18. Germline values: CDR1 MNHEY, CDR2 SMNVEV (reference sequence). CDR3 loop: CASSLGTGLGGRSNEQFF. The DNA for the CDR3 is TGTGCCAGCAGTCTGGGGACTGGTCTGGGCGGGAGGTCCAATGAGCAGTTCTTC.

The V call is TRBV28, the J call TRBJ2-1, with D possibly matching TRBD2 (5 bases). CDR1 is MDHEN and CDR2 is SYDVKM in the germline V gene. V dropped 8 bases and J dropped 0 bases, with 11 bases sitting between them. There are 14 residues in the CDR3. The CDR3 DNA reads TGTGCCAGCGTCGGACTTAGCTCCTACAATGAGCAGTTCTTC. Its protein is CASVGLSSYNEQFF.

The sample holds one count of this clone. J is TRBJ2-7 and V is TRBV19; 7 bases agree with TRBD1. Germline lookup yields CDR1 LNHDA and CDR2 SQIVND (reference sequence). Losses at the gene ends were 3 bases for V and 3 bases for J; bases not matched to a gene: 11. This CDR3 has 16 residues. The CDR3 DNA is TGTGCCAGTAGTATGGGCATACGACAGGGAATCTACGAGCAGTACTTC. Encoded protein: CASSMGIRQGIYEQYF.

V gene TRBV7-3 combines with J gene TRBJ2-5; D is ambiguous. The CDR3 has 12 amino acids. Per germline, CDR1 SGHTA and CDR2 FQGTGA. Between the trimmed V and J ends, which lost 3 bases and 1 base, there was a span of 3 bases. CDR3 residues: CASSFLQETQYF. The CDR3 DNA sequence: TGTGCCAGCAGCTTCCTCCAAGAGACCCAGTACTTC.

The V call is TRBV4-3, the J call TRBJ1-4, with D perhaps matching TRBD1 (5 bases). The CDR3 runs to 16 residues. The ends were cut back, 0 bases at V and 8 bases at J, with 16 bases in the middle. Germline loops: CDR1 LGHNA, CDR2 YSLEER. The CDR3 protein is CASSQDLPGASEKLFF. CDR3 DNA sequence: TGCGCCAGCAGCCAAGATTTACCCGGGGCTTCGGAAAAACTGTTTTTT.

This clone is labeled medium-sized. The chain recombines TRBV29-1 with TRBJ2-3, with TRBD2 identical over 8 bases. From germline, CDR1 is SQVTM and CDR2 ANQGSEA. The CDR3 is 14 residues long. V was pared by 7 bases and J by 2 bases, with 8 bases of the junction left unmatched. CDR3 sequence reads: CSARRTSPTDTQYF. The CDR3 DNA follows: TGCAGCGCCAGAAGGACTAGCCCCACAGATACGCAGTATTTT.

V is TRBV10-2 and J is TRBJ2-3, with D unclear. Germline V lookup: CDR1 WSHSY, CDR2 SAAADI. The CDR3 consists of 15 residues. The germline V and J ends were trimmed by 6 bases and 8 bases, with 21 bases remaining between them. In DNA, the CDR3 is TGCGCCAGCAGGGCCCCCTATCCGCCCTTCAGTACGCAGTATTTT. It translates to CASRAPYPPFSTQYF.

CDR3 protein: CAIKPGVYNEQFF. The CDR3 DNA sequence: TGTGCCATAAAACCGGGCGTCTACAATGAGCAGTTCTTC. The chain employs TRBV10-3 and TRBJ2-1; D is unresolved. CDR3 length equals 13 residues. The V and J ends lost 9 bases and 3 bases respectively, with 12 bases between them. Germline loops: CDR1 ENHRY, CDR2 SYGVKD.

The J gene is TRBJ2-1, the V gene TRBV4-1; D unresolved. Trimming took 0 bases from V and 8 from J, leaving 11 bases between them. Germline V gives CDR1 MGHRA, CDR2 YSYEKL. The CDR3 runs to 14 residues. CDR3 loop: CASSQDQRVHEQFF. The CDR3, as DNA: TGCGCCAGCAGCCAAGATCAAAGGGTTCATGAGCAGTTCTTC.

V is TRBV19 and J is TRBJ2-7; possibly TRBD1 for D (5 bases). Trimming pared 3 bases from V and 2 bases from J, leaving 11 bases between. Germline-derived CDR1 and CDR2 are LNHDA and SQIVND (reference sequence). The CDR3 consists of 14 residues. CDR3 sequence reads: CASSIRSGTYEQYF. As DNA, the CDR3 is TGTGCCAGTAGTATCAGGTCAGGGACCTACGAGCAGTACTTC.

The V call is TRBV28, the J call TRBJ2-3; TRBD2 agrees at 13 bases. CDR1 and CDR2 from the germline V gene are MDHEN and SYDVKM. J was trimmed by 4 bases and V by 2 bases; bases with no gene match: 3. The CDR3 is 16 residues long. This CDR3 reads CASSLRTSGSPDTQYF. CDR3 nucleotide sequence: TGTGCCAGCAGTTTACGGACTAGCGGGAGCCCAGATACGCAGTATTTT.

This clone was detected only once. This chain joins TRBV27 and TRBJ2-5; 14 bases map to TRBD2. This CDR3 comprises 16 residues. Per germline, CDR1 MNHEY and CDR2 SMNVEV (reference sequence). The junction had 3 bases not matched to a gene; V was cut back by 2 bases and J by 4 bases. This CDR3 reads CASSLKGLAGVETQYF. The CDR3 DNA is TGTGCCAGCAGTTTAAAGGGACTAGCGGGAGTAGAGACCCAGTACTTC.

This chain joins TRBV7-9 and TRBJ2-6, with TRBD2 matching 10 bases. This CDR3 is built from 17 residues. Germline CDR1 SEHNR, CDR2 FQNEAQ (reference sequence). Trimming removed 3 bases from V and 2 bases from J; junction bases left unmatched: 4. The DNA for the CDR3 is TGTGCCAGCAGCTTGGCTAGCGGGAGCGCTGGGGCCAACGTCCTGACTTTC. This encodes CASSLASGSAGANVLTF. Full variable domain (remainder filled in from reference TRBV7-9 and TRBJ2-6): DTGVSQNPRHKITKRGQNVTFRCDPISEHNRLYWYRQTLGQGPEFLTYFQNEAQLEKSRLLSDRFSAERPKGSFSTLEIQRTEQGDSAMYLCASSLASGSAGANVLTFGAGSRLTVL.

The CDR3 loop reads CAISRLAGGTDTQYF. The CDR3 DNA reads TGTGCCATCAGTAGACTAGCGGGGGGCACAGATACGCAGTATTTT. V gene TRBV10-3 combines with J gene TRBJ2-3; 12 bases align to TRBD2. This CDR3 region has 15 residues. The junction had 1 base not matched to a gene; V was cut back by 5 bases and J by 1 base. Looked up from germline, CDR1 is ENHRY and CDR2 is SYGVKD.

The chain has TRBV13 and TRBJ2-1; 15 bases map to TRBD2. V trimming: 6 bases; J trimming: 4 bases; junction bases outside the gene matches: 4. The germline V gene has CDR1 PRHDT and CDR2 FYEKMQ (reference sequence). This CDR3 is built from 16 residues. For the CDR3, the DNA is TGTGCCAGCAGGCCGGGACTAGCGGGAGGATACAATGAGCAGTTCTTC. Translated, it gives CASRPGLAGGYNEQFF.

The chain couples TRBV5-1 to TRBJ2-7; D unresolved. Per germline, CDR1 SGHRS and CDR2 YFSETQ. V was trimmed by 0 bases and J by 4 bases, leaving 11 bases between them. The CDR3 is 14 residues long. In DNA form, the CDR3 reads TGCGCCAGCAGCTTGGTGCGTGGTGGGTACGAGCAGTACTTC. Protein product: CASSLVRGGYEQYF.

The chain links TRBV4-2 to TRBJ1-2; 8 bases map to TRBD1. Germline CDR1 is LGHNA and CDR2 is YNFKEQ. J lost 5 bases, V lost 4 bases, and 21 bases had no gene match. The CDR3 runs 19 residues. CDR3 protein: CASSPPSGTGSPSGYGYTF. CDR3 in DNA: TGTGCCAGCAGCCCTCCGTCCGGGACAGGCTCCCCCTCGGGGTATGGCTACACCTTC.

The chain combines TRBV7-2 with TRBJ1-1; maybe TRBD1 (5 bases). The ends were cut back, 1 base at V and 3 bases at J, with 9 bases in the middle. CDR3 length equals 14 residues. CDR1 SGHTA and CDR2 FQGNSA come from the germline V gene. The CDR3 here is CASSLGTGDTEAFF. The CDR3 DNA reads TGTGCCAGCAGCTTAGGTACGGGGGACACTGAAGCTTTCTTT.

V and J are TRBV19 and TRBJ1-2, with 10 positions matching TRBD1. CDR1 is LNHDA, CDR2 SQIVND, per germline (reference sequence). Trimming removed 7 bases from V and 8 bases from J; junction bases left unmatched: 10. This CDR3 comprises 14 residues. DNA for the CDR3: TGTGCCAGTAATGACCGGGACAGGGGTATAGGCTACACCTTC. This gives the protein CASNDRDRGIGYTF.

This clone was seen once. V gene TRBV18 combines with J gene TRBJ2-7; 13 bases agree with TRBD2. This CDR3 is built from 21 residues. In germline, CDR1 is KGHSH, CDR2 LQKENI. V lost 6 bases to trimming and J lost 2 bases; unmatched junction nucleotides: 22. The CDR3 is CASSQRGTGTGTSGATYEQYF. CDR3 coding DNA: TGTGCCAGCTCCCAAAGAGGGACCGGGACAGGGACTAGCGGGGCTACCTACGAGCAGTACTTC.

This rearrangement joins TRBV29-1 to TRBJ2-1; D remains ambiguous. Trimming stripped 7 bases from V and 0 bases from J, with 16 bases between. Germline V gene sequence: CDR1 SQVTM, CDR2 ANQGSEA. CDR3 size: 15 residues. CDR3: CSGEKNRPSYNEQFF. CDR3 coding DNA: TGCAGCGGAGAAAAAAATCGGCCCTCCTACAATGAGCAGTTCTTC.

V is TRBV27 and J is TRBJ1-5; D not resolved. The CDR3 covers 13 residues. V was trimmed by 3 bases and J by 4 bases, leaving 7 bases between them. Per germline, CDR1 MNHEY and CDR2 SMNVEV (reference sequence). The CDR3 DNA reads TGTGCCAGCAGTTTTCACAAGAATCAGCCCCAGCATTTT. This gives the protein CASSFHKNQPQHF.

The V call is TRBV7-2, the J call TRBJ1-1; 7 nucleotides align to TRBD1. Germline V gives CDR1 SGHTA, CDR2 FQGNSA. Trimming removed 5 bases from V and 11 bases from J; junction bases left unmatched: 11. The CDR3 extends over 13 amino acids. CDR3 sequence (DNA): TGTGCCAGCAGCCGGGAACAGACAGGGTTTGCTTTCTTT. Amino acids: CASSREQTGFAFF.

V usage is TRBV18 and J usage is TRBJ1-4; D unresolved. Germline lookup yields CDR1 KGHSH and CDR2 LQKENI. The CDR3 is 14 amino acids. Trimming stripped 6 bases from V and 8 bases from J, with 16 bases between. The CDR3 DNA reads TGTGCCAGCTCCCCGGTTGGGGTGAACGAAAAACTGTTTTTT. It specifies CASSPVGVNEKLFF. Using reference TRBV18 and TRBJ1-4 for the parts outside the CDR3, the full variable domain is NAGVMQNPRHLVRRRGQEARLRCSPMKGHSHVYWYRQLPEEGLKFMVYLQKENIIDESGMPKERFSAEFPKEGPSILRIQQVVRGDSAAYFCASSPVGVNEKLFFGSGTQLSVL.

V usage is TRBV6-5 and J usage is TRBJ2-7; 7 bases line up with TRBD1. The germline V gene has CDR1 MNHEY and CDR2 SVGAGI. This CDR3 has 14 residues. V gave up 5 bases and J gave up 6 bases; unmatched junction bases: 10. The CDR3 loop reads CASSPATHRGEQYF. In DNA form, the CDR3 reads TGTGCCAGCAGTCCCGCCACCCACAGGGGCGAGCAGTACTTC.

This chain links TRBV30 with TRBJ2-5; the D call may be TRBD1 or TRBD2 (5 bases each). Trimming cost V 5 bases and J 4 bases, with 14 bases left between them. This CDR3 comprises 13 residues. Germline V gene data show CDR1 as GTSNPN and CDR2 as SVGIG (reference sequence). CDR3 protein: CAWGGRRGETQYF. CDR3 DNA sequence: TGTGCCTGGGGGGGTCGGAGAGGAGAGACCCAGTACTTC. The variable domain in full, completed from reference TRBV30 and TRBJ2-5, reads SQTIHQWPATLVQPVGSPLSLECTVEGTSNPNLYWYRQAAGRGLQLLFYSVGIGQISSEVPQNLSASRPQDRQFILSSKKLLLSDSGFYLCAWGGRRGETQYFGPGTRLLVL.